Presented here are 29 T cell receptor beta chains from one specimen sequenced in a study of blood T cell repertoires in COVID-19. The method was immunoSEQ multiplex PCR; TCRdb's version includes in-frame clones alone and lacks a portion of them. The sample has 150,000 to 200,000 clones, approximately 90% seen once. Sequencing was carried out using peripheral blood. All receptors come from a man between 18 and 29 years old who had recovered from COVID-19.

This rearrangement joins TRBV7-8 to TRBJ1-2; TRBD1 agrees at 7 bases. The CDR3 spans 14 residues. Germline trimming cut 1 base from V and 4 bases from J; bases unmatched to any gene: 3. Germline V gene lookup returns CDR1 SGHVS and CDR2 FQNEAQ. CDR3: CASSLGTGIYGYTF. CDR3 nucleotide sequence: TGTGCCAGCAGCTTAGGGACAGGAATCTATGGCTACACCTTC.

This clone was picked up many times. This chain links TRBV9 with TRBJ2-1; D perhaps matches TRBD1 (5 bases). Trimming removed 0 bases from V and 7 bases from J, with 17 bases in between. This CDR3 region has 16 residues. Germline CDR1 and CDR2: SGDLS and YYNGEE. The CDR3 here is CASSVVSAGPSNEQFF. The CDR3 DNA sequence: TGTGCCAGCAGCGTAGTATCGGCAGGGCCCTCGAATGAGCAGTTCTTC.

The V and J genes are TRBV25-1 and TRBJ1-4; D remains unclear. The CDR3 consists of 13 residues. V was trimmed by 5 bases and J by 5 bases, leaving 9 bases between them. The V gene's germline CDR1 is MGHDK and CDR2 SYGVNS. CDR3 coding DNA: TGTGCCAGCAGTATGCTACCGAATGAAAAACTGTTTTTT. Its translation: CASSMLPNEKLFF.

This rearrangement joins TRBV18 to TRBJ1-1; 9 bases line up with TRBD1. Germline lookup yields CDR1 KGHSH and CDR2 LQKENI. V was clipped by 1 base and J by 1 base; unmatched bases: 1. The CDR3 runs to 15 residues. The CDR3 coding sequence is TGTGCCAGCTCACCACTACAGGGGGCGAACACTGAAGCTTTCTTT. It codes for CASSPLQGANTEAFF.

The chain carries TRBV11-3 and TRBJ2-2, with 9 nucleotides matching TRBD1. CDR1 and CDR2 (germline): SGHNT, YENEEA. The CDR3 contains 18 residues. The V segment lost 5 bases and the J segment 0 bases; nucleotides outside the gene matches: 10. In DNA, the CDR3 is TGTGCCAGCAGCCCCGGGGACAGGGCCCATCCGAACACCGGGGAGCTGTTTTTT. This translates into CASSPGDRAHPNTGELFF.

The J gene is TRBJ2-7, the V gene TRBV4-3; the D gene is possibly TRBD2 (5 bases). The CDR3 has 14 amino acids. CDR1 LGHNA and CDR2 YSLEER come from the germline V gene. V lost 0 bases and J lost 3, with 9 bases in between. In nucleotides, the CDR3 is TGCGCCAGCAGCCAAGAAGCGGATTACTACGAGCAGTACTTC. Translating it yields CASSQEADYYEQYF.

The CDR3 spells CASSQDGTRSTDTQYF. The CDR3 DNA is TGCGCCAGCAGCCAAGACGGGACTAGGAGCACAGATACGCAGTATTTT. The chain carries TRBV4-3 and TRBJ2-3; TRBD2 agrees at 8 bases. The CDR3 is made up of 16 amino acids. V was clipped by 0 bases and J by 0 bases; unmatched bases: 2. Germline V CDR1 and CDR2: LGHNA, YSLEER.

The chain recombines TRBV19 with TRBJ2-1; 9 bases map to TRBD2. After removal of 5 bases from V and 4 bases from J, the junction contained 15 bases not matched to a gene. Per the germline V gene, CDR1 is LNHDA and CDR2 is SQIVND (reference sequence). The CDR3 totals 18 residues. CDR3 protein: CASSLRGRAIVAYNEQFF. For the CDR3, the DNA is TGTGCCAGTAGTCTGCGCGGGAGGGCGATTGTAGCATACAATGAGCAGTTCTTC.

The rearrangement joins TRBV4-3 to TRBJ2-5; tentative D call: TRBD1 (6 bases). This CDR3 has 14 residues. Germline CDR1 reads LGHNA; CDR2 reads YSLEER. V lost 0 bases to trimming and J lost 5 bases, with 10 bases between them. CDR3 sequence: CASSQDQGTETQYF. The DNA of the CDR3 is TGCGCCAGCAGCCAAGACCAGGGGACGGAGACCCAGTACTTC.

CDR3 coding DNA: TGTGCCAGCAGGTCCGGGACAGGCAAAAACATTCAGTACTTC. This encodes CASRSGTGKNIQYF. The chain joins TRBV2 to TRBJ2-4; 8 nucleotides align to TRBD1. The germline CDR1 and CDR2 sequences are SNHLY and FYNNEI. J was trimmed by 3 bases and V by 6 bases; bases with no gene match: 4. This CDR3 spans 14 amino acids.

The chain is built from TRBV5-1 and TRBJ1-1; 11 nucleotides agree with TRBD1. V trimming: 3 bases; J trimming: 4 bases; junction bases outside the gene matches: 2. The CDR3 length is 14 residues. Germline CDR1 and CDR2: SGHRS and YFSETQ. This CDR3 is CASSWDRGVTEAFF. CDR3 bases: TGCGCCAGCAGCTGGGACAGGGGGGTCACTGAAGCTTTCTTT.

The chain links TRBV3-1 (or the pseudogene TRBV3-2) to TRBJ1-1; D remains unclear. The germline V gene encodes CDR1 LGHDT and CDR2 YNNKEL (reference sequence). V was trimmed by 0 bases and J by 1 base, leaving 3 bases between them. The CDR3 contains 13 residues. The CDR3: CASSQDRNTEAFF. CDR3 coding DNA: TGTGCCAGCAGCCAAGATAGGAACACTGAAGCTTTCTTT.

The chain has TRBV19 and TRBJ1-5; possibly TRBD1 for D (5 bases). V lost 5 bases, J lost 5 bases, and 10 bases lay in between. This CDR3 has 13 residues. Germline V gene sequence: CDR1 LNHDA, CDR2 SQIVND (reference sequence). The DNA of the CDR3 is TGTGCCAGTAGTTCCACAGGAGATCAGCCCCAGCATTTT. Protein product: CASSSTGDQPQHF.

The CDR3 coding sequence is TGTGCCAGCAGCTCGAGACAGGGCCCCTACGAGCAGTACTTC. It encodes CASSSRQGPYEQYF. V is TRBV5-4 and J is TRBJ2-7, with 7 bases that match TRBD1. With 3 bases clipped from V and 2 bases from J, the junction kept 5 bases outside the gene matches. The germline gives CDR1 SGHNT, CDR2 YYREEE (reference sequence). The CDR3 extends over 14 amino acids.

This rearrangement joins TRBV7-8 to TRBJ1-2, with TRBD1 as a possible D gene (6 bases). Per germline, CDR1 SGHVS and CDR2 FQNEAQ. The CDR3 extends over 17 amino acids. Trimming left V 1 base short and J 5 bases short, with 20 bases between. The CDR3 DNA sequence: TGTGCCAGCAGCTTAGTAGGGGGAGGGACCATTCTTTATGGCTACACCTTC. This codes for CASSLVGGGTILYGYTF. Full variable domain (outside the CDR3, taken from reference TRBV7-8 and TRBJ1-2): GAGVSQSPRYKVAKRGQDVALRCDPISGHVSLFWYQQALGQGPEFLTYFQNEAQLDKSGLPSDRFFAERPEGSVSTLKIQRTQQEDSAVYLCASSLVGGGTILYGYTFGSGTRLTVV.

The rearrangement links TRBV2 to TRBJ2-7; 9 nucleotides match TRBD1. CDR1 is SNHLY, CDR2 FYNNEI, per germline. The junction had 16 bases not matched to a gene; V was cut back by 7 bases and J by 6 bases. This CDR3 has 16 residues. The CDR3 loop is CASTFLEGQGGFEQYF. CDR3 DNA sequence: TGTGCCAGCACTTTCCTCGAGGGACAGGGTGGGTTCGAGCAGTACTTC.

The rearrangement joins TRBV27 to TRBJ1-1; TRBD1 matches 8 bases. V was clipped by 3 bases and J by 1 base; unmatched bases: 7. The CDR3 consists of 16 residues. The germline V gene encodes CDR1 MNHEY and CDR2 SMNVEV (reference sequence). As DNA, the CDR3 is TGTGCCAGCAGTTTCCTAACCGGGACAGGGAACACTGAAGCTTTCTTT. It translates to CASSFLTGTGNTEAFF.

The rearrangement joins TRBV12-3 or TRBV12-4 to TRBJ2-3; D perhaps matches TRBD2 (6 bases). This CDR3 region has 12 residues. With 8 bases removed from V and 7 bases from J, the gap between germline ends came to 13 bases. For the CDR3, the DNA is TGTGCCAGCGGCATGGAGGGTTATACGCAGTATTTT. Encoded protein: CASGMEGYTQYF.

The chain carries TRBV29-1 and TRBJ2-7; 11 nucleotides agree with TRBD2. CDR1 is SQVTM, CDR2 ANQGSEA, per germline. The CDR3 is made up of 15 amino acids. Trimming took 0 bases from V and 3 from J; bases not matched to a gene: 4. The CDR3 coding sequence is TGCAGCGTTGAAGATAAACTAGCGGGAGTCTACGAGCAGTACTTC. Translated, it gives CSVEDKLAGVYEQYF.

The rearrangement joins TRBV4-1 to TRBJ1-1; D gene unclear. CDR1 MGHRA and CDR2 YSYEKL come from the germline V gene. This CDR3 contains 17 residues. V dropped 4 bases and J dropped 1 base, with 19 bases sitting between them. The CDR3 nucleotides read TGCGCCAGCAGCCGATTTTTGCCGACTCTAGGGAACACTGAAGCTTTCTTT. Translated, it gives CASSRFLPTLGNTEAFF.

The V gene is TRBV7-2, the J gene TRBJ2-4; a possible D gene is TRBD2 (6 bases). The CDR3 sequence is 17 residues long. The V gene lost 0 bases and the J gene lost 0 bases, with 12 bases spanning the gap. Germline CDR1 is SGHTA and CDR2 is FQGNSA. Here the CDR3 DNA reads TGTGCCAGCAGCTTAGCGCAAACGGGAGTAGCCAAAAACATTCAGTACTTC. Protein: CASSLAQTGVAKNIQYF.

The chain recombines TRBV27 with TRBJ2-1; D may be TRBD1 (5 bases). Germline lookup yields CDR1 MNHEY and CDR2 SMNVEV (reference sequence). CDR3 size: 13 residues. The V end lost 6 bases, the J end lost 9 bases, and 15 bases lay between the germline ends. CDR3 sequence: CASSSQVVGEQFF. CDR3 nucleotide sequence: TGTGCCAGCAGCTCACAGGTGGTGGGTGAGCAGTTCTTC.

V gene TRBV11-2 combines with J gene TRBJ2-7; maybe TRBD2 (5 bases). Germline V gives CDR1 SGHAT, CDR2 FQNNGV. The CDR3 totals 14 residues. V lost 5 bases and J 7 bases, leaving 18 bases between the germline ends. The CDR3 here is CASSVRGNSREQYF. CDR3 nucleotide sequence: TGTGCCAGCAGCGTTCGGGGAAATTCGAGAGAGCAGTACTTC.

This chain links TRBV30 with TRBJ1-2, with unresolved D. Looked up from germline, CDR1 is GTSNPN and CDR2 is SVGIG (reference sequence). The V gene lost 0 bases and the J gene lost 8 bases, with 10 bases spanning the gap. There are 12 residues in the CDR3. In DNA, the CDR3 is TGTGCCTGGAGTGTCTCCGAGATGGGCTACACCTTC. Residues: CAWSVSEMGYTF.

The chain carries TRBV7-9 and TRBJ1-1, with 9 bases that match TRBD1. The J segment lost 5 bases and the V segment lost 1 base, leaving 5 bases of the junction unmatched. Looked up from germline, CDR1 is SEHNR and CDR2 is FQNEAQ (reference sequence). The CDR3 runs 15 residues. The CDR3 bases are TGTGCCAGCAGCTTAGGACAGGGGGTTGTGACTGAAGCTTTCTTT. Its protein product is CASSLGQGVVTEAFF.

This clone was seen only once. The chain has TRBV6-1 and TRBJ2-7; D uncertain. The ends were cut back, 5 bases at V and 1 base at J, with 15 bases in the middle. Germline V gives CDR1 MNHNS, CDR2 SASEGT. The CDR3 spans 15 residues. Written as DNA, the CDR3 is TGTGCCAGCAGTAACGTCCGCGACAAATCCTACGAGCAGTACTTC. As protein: CASSNVRDKSYEQYF.

The DNA for the CDR3 is TGTGCCAGCTCACCAGCCGGGACAGGGGTTGAAAAACTGTTTTTT. It codes for CASSPAGTGVEKLFF. V and J are TRBV18 and TRBJ1-4, with 10 bases aligning to TRBD1. The V segment lost 2 bases and the J segment 7 bases; nucleotides outside the gene matches: 4. CDR1 KGHSH and CDR2 LQKENI come from the germline V gene. The CDR3 contains 15 residues.

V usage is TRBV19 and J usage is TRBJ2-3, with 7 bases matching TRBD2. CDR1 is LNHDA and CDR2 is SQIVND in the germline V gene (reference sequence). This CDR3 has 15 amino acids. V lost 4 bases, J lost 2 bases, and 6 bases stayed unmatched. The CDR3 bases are TGTGCCAGTAGTACGAGCCTAGCGGACACAGATACGCAGTATTTT. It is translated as CASSTSLADTDTQYF.

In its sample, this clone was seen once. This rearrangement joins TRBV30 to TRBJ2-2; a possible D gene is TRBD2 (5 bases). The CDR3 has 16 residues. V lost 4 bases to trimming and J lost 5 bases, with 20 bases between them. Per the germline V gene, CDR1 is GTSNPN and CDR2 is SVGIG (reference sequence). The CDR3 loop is CAWTPGIIGGTGELFF. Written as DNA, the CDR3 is TGTGCCTGGACCCCCGGGATTATAGGTGGTACCGGGGAGCTGTTTTTT.